These 2 T cell receptor beta chains originate from one sample sequenced in a study of T cells in Graves' hyperthyroidism and ophthalmopathy (dated by TCRdb to the late 2010s). Libraries came from multiplex PCR. The instrument was an Illumina HiSeq 2000. TCR beta CDR3 regions were amplified from RNA transcripts. The TCR CDR3 was subjected to a first round of RT-PCR using the HTBI primer set and the Qiagen OneStep RT-PCR kit. The public reads were reanalyzed by TCRdb: fastp trimming at Q25, MiXCR alignment, in-frame beta chains only. Each CDR3 protein appears once, grouped with its most common genes and DNA. This sample is represented by roughly 580,000 distinct CDR3 sequences; just over 45% of them were singletons. About 7.8% of the sample is in the top ten clones. Source material: peripheral blood or thyroid tissue (not recorded which). The receptors come from a woman younger than 35 with Graves' hyperthyroidism. Donor details come from another sample of the same person, matched by shared clones.

The chain couples TRBV14 to TRBJ1-4, with no clear D. CDR3 size: 14 residues. Germline V gene lookup returns CDR1 SGHDN and CDR2 FVKESK. Trimming took off 2 bases at V and 0 bases at J, with 4 bases between the two ends. CDR3 bases: TGTGCCAGCAGCCAATATACAACTAATGAAAAACTGTTTTTT. As protein: CASSQYTTNEKLFF.

In this sample, this clonotype turned up many times. The rearrangement joins TRBV2 to TRBJ1-2; 7 bases are shared with TRBD1. Germline CDR1 SNHLY, CDR2 FYNNEI. This CDR3 contains 13 residues. After removal of 4 bases from V and 7 bases from J, the junction contained 6 bases not matched to a gene. The chain's CDR3 is CASSVVGGPGYTF. The CDR3 DNA is TGTGCCAGCAGTGTTGTAGGGGGCCCTGGCTACACCTTC.